This T cell receptor beta chain originates from a study of shared clonotypes between healthy human individuals. Every donor was a Caucasian adult from Nashville, Tennessee. Repertoires were generated with immunoSEQ multiplex PCR, while TCRdb's copy carries only in-frame clones and drops some. Here the sample spans a few million clones, around 95% being singletons. Looked up from germline, CDR1 is LGHNA and CDR2 is YSLEER. The CDR3 totals 13 residues. The V and J ends lost 1 base and 8 bases respectively, with 11 bases between them. This TCR came from a man younger than 35 in good health. The chain carries TRBV4-3 and TRBJ1-1; D might be TRBD1 (6 bases). Sequencing was carried out using naive CD4+ T cells sorted from blood. Subset: CD45RA+ positively selected. The CDR3 DNA follows: TGCGCCAGCAGCCAAGCCCAGGGGTACGAAGCTTTCTTT. Translated, it gives CASSQAQGYEAFF.